This T cell receptor beta chain was recorded in a study of cytotoxic CD8 clonotypes in ibrutinib-treated CLL. Study results and limitations: Clonality was higher at ibrutinib response and returned toward baseline at progression. Public clonotypes, found uncommonly, either contracted or stayed stable on treatment. Clonality correlated strongly with circulating CD8+ T cells and exceeded age-matched healthy donors at baseline.

There are 15 residues in the CDR3. Between the trimmed V and J ends, which lost 4 bases and 0 bases, there was a span of 8 bases. Germline V CDR1 and CDR2: SGHRS, YFSETQ. Comment on this clone: Antigen: not known.

The protocol was immunoSEQ multiplex PCR, while the TCRdb copy is restricted to in-frame clones and leaves out a portion. The sample includes some 140,000 clones, 91% of them seen just once. The sequences come from PBMCs, collected after 12 months of ibrutinib treatment. The chain combines TRBV5-1 with TRBJ2-6, with D unresolved. The TCR comes from a human donor with chronic lymphocytic leukemia. CDR3 amino acids: CASSPDTSGANVLTF. DNA for the CDR3: TGCGCCAGCAGCCCTGACACCTCTGGGGCCAACGTCCTGACTTTC.